A single sample gave rise to the 7 T cell receptor beta chains below, sequenced in a study of cytomegalovirus exposure and HLA in healthy donors (dated by TCRdb to 2015 to 2018). Libraries were made using the immunoSEQ multiplex PCR assay. The multiplex PCR relied on a mix of 60 forward primers for TCR Vbeta segments and 13 reverse primers for TCR Jbeta segments. TCRdb took this table from immuneACCESS and kept in-frame rearrangements with V and J called. Such tables lack part of the clones; where checked against another copy, unresolved V genes explain under half of the gap, and the rest is unexplained. The sample table lists about 130,000 clones, over 9.5% of them with a count of one. The ten largest clones capture roughly 4.6% of the sample. The specimen sequenced was PBMCs. Receptors were obtained from a woman aged 18-29 years in good health and CMV-seropositive.

Points on this clone: Because it lacks the conserved phenylalanine or tryptophan at the end, this CDR3 is likely a read error. The J gene is TRBJ1-3, the V gene TRBV5-4; no clear D. The CDR3 spans 12 residues. CDR1 and CDR2 (germline): SGHNT, YYREEE (reference sequence). Deletions cut 1 base from V and 4 bases from J, with 3 bases between. The CDR3 nucleotides read TGTGCCAGCAGCTTGTCAGGAAACACCATATATGTT. As protein: CASSLSGNTIYV.

This chain links TRBV29-1 with TRBJ1-2; the D gene is possibly TRBD1 (6 bases). This CDR3 comprises 13 residues. Germline V CDR1 and CDR2: SQVTM, ANQGSEA. V lost 5 bases to trimming and J lost 2 bases, with 12 bases between them. Written as DNA, the CDR3 is TGCAGCGTTCAATCGCAGGGGAACTATGGCTACACCTTC. Translating it yields CSVQSQGNYGYTF.

The table lists this clone with a few counts. The V and J genes are TRBV5-1 and TRBJ2-1, with D hard to call. With 4 bases removed from V and 6 bases from J, the gap between germline ends came to 5 bases. The V gene's germline CDR1 is SGHRS and CDR2 YFSETQ. The CDR3 sequence is 11 residues long. CDR3: CASSPSNEQFF. The CDR3 nucleotides are TGCGCCAGCAGCCCCAGCAATGAGCAGTTCTTC. Drawing the rest from reference TRBV5-1 and TRBJ2-1, the complete variable domain is KAGVTQTPRYLIKTRGQQVTLSCSPISGHRSVSWYQQTPGQGLQFLFEYFSETQRNKGNFPGRFSGRQFSNSRSEMNVSTLELGDSALYLCASSPSNEQFFGPGTRLTVL.

V is TRBV9 and J is TRBJ2-7; D might be TRBD2 (7 bases). The CDR3 is 18 residues long. Germline V lookup: CDR1 SGDLS, CDR2 YYNGEE. V lost 0 bases and J lost 3, with 22 bases in between. Here the CDR3 DNA reads TGTGCCAGCAGCGTAGTCGTAGGGAGGGCAGGGGTTCTCTACGAGCAGTACTTC. Protein product: CASSVVVGRAGVLYEQYF. Drawing the rest from reference TRBV9 and TRBJ2-7, the complete variable domain is DSGVTQTPKHLITATGQRVTLRCSPRSGDLSVYWYQQSLDQGLQFLIQYYNGEERAKGNILERFSAQQFPDLHSELNLSSLELGDSALYFCASSVVVGRAGVLYEQYFGPGTRLTVT.

This chain uses TRBV5-1 with TRBJ2-1; 7 positions agree with TRBD1. This CDR3 is 13 amino acids long. From germline, CDR1 is SGHRS and CDR2 YFSETQ. With 3 bases clipped from V and 7 bases from J, the junction kept 4 bases outside the gene matches. CDR3 loop: CASSSQQGNEQFF. DNA for the CDR3: TGCGCCAGCAGCTCTCAACAGGGGAATGAGCAGTTCTTC.

The chain links TRBV6-5 to TRBJ2-3, with D perhaps TRBD1 (6 bases). The CDR3 spans 14 residues. Trimming stripped 6 bases from V and 3 bases from J, with 13 bases between. The germline V gene encodes CDR1 MNHEY and CDR2 SVGAGI. CDR3 sequence reads: CASRPGQRTDTQYF. The DNA for the CDR3 is TGTGCCAGCAGACCGGGACAAAGGACAGATACGCAGTATTTT.

The V call is TRBV6-1, the J call TRBJ2-1, with 7 positions matching TRBD2. CDR3 length equals 19 residues. Germline CDR1 and CDR2: MNHNS and SASEGT. The V and J ends lost 1 base and 7 bases, in that order; junction bases with no gene match: 19. CDR3 sequence (DNA): TGTGCCAGCAGTGAAGGAGGGGCGGGAGCTCTTTTCCCCGGGAATGAGCAGTTCTTC. This gives the protein CASSEGGAGALFPGNEQFF.